Listed below are T cell receptor beta chains from one sample, sequenced in a study of blood T cell repertoires in COVID-19. The repertoire was sequenced with immunoSEQ multiplex PCR; TCRdb's copy has only in-frame clones and lacks some. The sample holds approximately 200,000 clones; approximately 90% are singletons and the top ten take 10% to 14%. The specimen sequenced was PBMCs or T cells enriched from blood (not recorded which). The receptors stem from a young man who had recovered from COVID-19. CDR3s include the opening cysteine and the closing phenylalanine or tryptophan. The order of the fields is D gene, V gene, J gene, clone size, CDR3 DNA, CDR3 protein. The D gene is left open where the match is weak. Expanded clones get a size class; other rows say once, few or many, or leave the size out.

>.|TRBV7-8|TRBJ1-1|.
TGTGCCAGCAGCCTGGGGTCAGGGAAGAACACTGAAGCTTTCTTT
CASSLGSGKNTEAFF
>TRBD1|TRBV10-3|TRBJ1-2|few
TGTGCCATCAGGGGGGACAGTCCATTGGTCGTTGGCTACACCTTC
CAIRGDSPLVVGYTF
>TRBD1|TRBV3-1/TRBV3-2|TRBJ1-5|.
TGTGCCAGCAGTCCGACAGGGGTTGATCAGCCCCAGCATTTT
CASSPTGVDQPQHF
>.|TRBV6-2/TRBV6-3|TRBJ1-5|.
TGTGCCAGCAGTTACATAGATAGCAATCAGCCCCAGCATTTT
CASSYIDSNQPQHF
>TRBD1|TRBV7-2|TRBJ2-5|.
TGTGCCAGCAGCACCCGACAGGGGACGGAGACCCAGTACTTC
CASSTRQGTETQYF
>.|TRBV2|TRBJ1-4|.
TGTGCCAGCACCCCCGGCGGAGGTAATGAAAAACTGTTTTTT
CASTPGGGNEKLFF
>.|TRBV28|TRBJ1-2|.
TGTGCCAGCAGTTTTCCAGGGGCTGGCTACACCTTC
CASSFPGAGYTF
>.|TRBV19|TRBJ1-3|.
TGTGCCAGTGGGGCGGGATCGGGAAACACCATATATTTT
CASGAGSGNTIYF
>TRBD1|TRBV27|TRBJ2-7|.
TGTGCCAGCAGTACAGGGGATATCTACGAGCAGTACTTC
CASSTGDIYEQYF
>.|TRBV6-2/TRBV6-3|TRBJ2-5|.
TGTGCCAGCAGTAACCGAGACAGGTCCCGAGAGACCCAGTACTTC
CASSNRDRSRETQYF
>.|TRBV5-8|TRBJ1-5|once
TGTGCCAGCAGCCTACAGACAGGAGCCCAGCCCCAGCATTTT
CASSLQTGAQPQHF
>.|TRBV18|TRBJ2-1|few
TGTGCCAGCTCACCATCGAGTGTGTTGAATGAGCAGTTCTTC
CASSPSSVLNEQFF
>.|TRBV5-1|TRBJ1-1|.
TGCGCCAGCAGCTTGGACGGGATAAGGGACACTGAAGCTTTCTTT
CASSLDGIRDTEAFF
>.|TRBV10-3|TRBJ1-1|.
TGTGCCATCAGTGTACAACACCTGAACACTGAAGCTTTCTTT
CAISVQHLNTEAFF
>.|TRBV7-2|TRBJ1-2|.
TGTGCCAGCAGTCCGGTTTGGGGCCAAGCTGGCTACACCTTC
CASSPVWGQAGYTF
>TRBD1|TRBV19|TRBJ2-5|once
TGTGCCAGTAGACTAGGGGGCGATGGGACCCAGTACTTC
CASRLGGDGTQYF
>TRBD1|TRBV18|TRBJ2-1|.
TGTGCCAGCTCACCACCGTTACAGGACAGGGGACACAATGAGCAGTTCTTC
CASSPPLQDRGHNEQFF
>.|TRBV2|TRBJ1-1|.
TGTGCCAGCAACAGCCTCTTGAACACTGAAGCTTTCTTT
CASNSLLNTEAFF
>.|TRBV24-1|TRBJ2-1|.
TGTGCCACCAGTGATCGCAATGAGCAGTTCTTC
CATSDRNEQFF
>.|TRBV7-3|TRBJ1-6|.
TGTGCCAGCAGCTTAGGACACCCCAATAATTCACCCCTCCACTTT
CASSLGHPNNSPLHF
>.|TRBV27|TRBJ1-5|once
TGTGCCAGCAGTTTGGGGAGTAGCAATCAGCCCCAGCATTTT
CASSLGSSNQPQHF
>.|TRBV9|TRBJ2-2|once
TGTGCCAGCAGCAAAATAGCGAACACCGGGGAGCTGTTTTTT
CASSKIANTGELFF
>.|TRBV6-2/TRBV6-3|TRBJ2-7|.
TGTGCCAGCAGTTACTCTACGGGTCCCTACGAGCAGTACTTC
CASSYSTGPYEQYF
>TRBD1|TRBV6-6|TRBJ1-5|.
TGTGCCAGCAGCTTACAGGGGGGTAGCCAGCCCCAGCATTTT
CASSLQGGSQPQHF
>TRBD2|TRBV7-9|TRBJ2-1|.
TGTGCCAGCAGCTTATCCAGCGGGAGTTTTCAGTTTTTGTACAATGAGCAGTTCTTC
CASSLSSGSFQFLYNEQFF
>.|TRBV13|TRBJ1-3|.
TGTGCCAGCAGCTTATCTAGCTCTGGAAACACCATATATTTT
CASSLSSSGNTIYF
>.|TRBV28|TRBJ1-1|.
TGTGCCAGCAGTTTTAGGGCGGGCGCTGAAGCTTTCTTT
CASSFRAGAEAFF
>TRBD1|TRBV6-5|TRBJ1-4|.
TGTGCCAGCAGGACAGGGCTTACTAATGAAAAACTGTTTTTT
CASRTGLTNEKLFF
>.|TRBV5-6|TRBJ2-7|.
TGTGCCAGCAGCCCGCCCAGTTCCTACGAGCAGTACTTC
CASSPPSSYEQYF
>TRBD1|TRBV7-8|TRBJ1-1|.
TGTGCCAGCAGCTTAAGGGCAGGGGGCACTGAAGCTTTCTTT
CASSLRAGGTEAFF
>.|TRBV19|TRBJ2-7|.
TGTGCCAGTAGTGTTAGCGGCGAGCAGTACTTC
CASSVSGEQYF
>.|TRBV23-1|TRBJ1-3|.
TGCGCCAGCAGTCAATCGTTTAAGAGGGCGCCTATCTCTGGAAACACCATATATTTT
CASSQSFKRAPISGNTIYF
>.|TRBV28|TRBJ1-4|.
TGTGCCAGCAGTCCGGGGGAGGGCATAAACGAAAAACTGTTTTTT
CASSPGEGINEKLFF
>TRBD2|TRBV7-6|TRBJ2-7|.
TGTGCCAGCAGCTTAGGATCTAGCGGGACCCTCAGCTCCTACGAGCAGTACTTC
CASSLGSSGTLSSYEQYF
>.|TRBV19|TRBJ2-2|.
TGTGCCAGTAGTATCCCGTCGGGCACCGGGGAGCTGTTTTTT
CASSIPSGTGELFF
>.|TRBV12-3/TRBV12-4|TRBJ2-2|.
TGTGCCAGCAGTTTAGGTCCCTCCGGGGAGCTGTTTTTT
CASSLGPSGELFF
>TRBD1|TRBV19|TRBJ2-2|.
TGTGCCAGTACTGGGGCAGGGGGCAAGGTCGGGGAGCTGTTTTTT
CASTGAGGKVGELFF
>.|TRBV7-2|TRBJ1-5|.
TGTGCCAGCAGCTTAGTTCCAGGGTTGCAGCCCCAGCATTTT
CASSLVPGLQPQHF
>.|TRBV7-3|TRBJ1-1|.
TGTGCCAGCAGCTCCGGAGGGAACACTGAAGCTTTCTTT
CASSSGGNTEAFF
>TRBD1|TRBV29-1|TRBJ1-1|.
TGCAGCGGGAGTAGACAGGGGGGTACTGAAGCTTTCTTT
CSGSRQGGTEAFF
>.|TRBV6-5|TRBJ1-6|.
TGTGCCAGCAGTTGGACTCATAATTCACCCCTCCACTTT
CASSWTHNSPLHF
>TRBD1|TRBV27|TRBJ1-6|.
TGTGCCAGCAGACTCGCCGCCGACAGGGGATCACCCCTCCACTTT
CASRLAADRGSPLHF